Sequencing of this T cell receptor (beta chain) was carried out in a study of OX40 agonist ivuxolimab in advanced cancers. Produced via immunoSEQ multiplex PCR; TCRdb's table is partial and in-frame only. The sample holds about 89,000 clones; 85% to 95% are singletons and the top ten take about 0.24%. The CDR3 is 16 amino acids. Germline V CDR1 and CDR2: MNHNY, SVGAGI (reference sequence). The V and J ends lost 3 bases and 0 bases respectively, with 12 bases between them. This chain uses TRBV6-6 with TRBJ1-3, with D tentatively TRBD1 (5 bases). The receptor's source is an adult with an advanced solid tumor such as melanoma, head and neck, liver or kidney cancer. The sample in question was CD4+ or CD8+ T cells sorted from blood, obtained in a trial of the OX40 agonist ivuxolimab. The CDR3 loop is CASSYGGSPSGNTIYF. CDR3 in DNA: TGTGCCAGCAGTTATGGGGGGAGCCCCTCTGGAAACACCATATATTTT.